The 27 T cell receptor beta chains reported below all come from one sample, sequenced in a study of glioma-infiltrating T cells after dendritic cell vaccination (TCRdb year 2016). The library was made by the immunoSEQ multiplex PCR assay. In TCRdb, the immuneACCESS table is reduced to in-frame sequences with V and J assigned. These tables do not hold every clone; where another copy was compared, an unresolved V gene accounts for under half, and the others remain unexplained. Recorded for this sample are more than 60,000 clones; approximately 78% of them occurred a single time. About 10% of the sample belongs to the ten largest clones. The sequencing here drew on blood, taken before dendritic cell vaccination. These receptors were taken from a human donor with glioblastoma.

The rearrangement uses TRBV5-6 and TRBJ2-6; D possibly corresponds to TRBD2 (6 bases). Germline V CDR1 and CDR2: SGHDT, YYEEEE. The CDR3 is 15 amino acids. With 2 bases removed from V and 3 bases from J, the gap between germline ends came to 9 bases. CDR3 loop: CASSFWGVGANVLTF. The CDR3 bases are TGTGCCAGCAGCTTTTGGGGGGTTGGGGCCAACGTCCTGACTTTC.

The chain joins TRBV30 to TRBJ2-5; D gene ambiguous. The J call is uncertain, as TRBJ2-7 better fits the DNA end. CDR1 and CDR2 (germline): GTSNPN, SVGIG (reference sequence). The CDR3 sequence is 12 residues long. For the CDR3, the DNA is TGTGCCTGGAGTGTAGCCCTCTACGAGCAGTACTTC. Translated, it gives CAWSVALYEQYF.

The chain has TRBV10-3 and TRBJ2-2, with D perhaps TRBD1 (5 bases). This CDR3 contains 14 residues. CDR1 ENHRY and CDR2 SYGVKD come from the germline V gene. Trimming took 0 bases from V and 7 from J, leaving 9 bases between them. The CDR3 nucleotides read TGTGCCATCAGTGAGTCAGGGGTCCACGGGGAGCTGTTTTTT. It yields the protein CAISESGVHGELFF.

This rearrangement joins TRBV6-1 to TRBJ2-7; D gene ambiguous. Germline values: CDR1 MNHNS, CDR2 SASEGT. CDR3 length: 13 amino acids. V was clipped by 0 bases and J by 3 bases, with 6 bases between them. The CDR3 loop reads CASSEAANYEQYF. The CDR3 DNA reads as TGTGCCAGCAGTGAAGCGGCAAACTACGAGCAGTACTTC.

This clone was detected once. The chain couples TRBV9 to TRBJ1-6; TRBD1 aligns across 7 bases. J gave up 7 bases and V 0 bases, and 7 bases lay outside the gene matches. CDR1 is SGDLS, CDR2 YYNGEE, per germline. This CDR3 spans 16 amino acids. The CDR3 region is CASSVGTGTENSPLHF. CDR3 DNA: TGTGCCAGCAGCGTAGGGACCGGGACAGAAAATTCACCCCTCCACTTT. The full variable domain, in which reference TRBV9 and TRBJ1-6 provide the parts outside the CDR3, is DSGVTQTPKHLITATGQRVTLRCSPRSGDLSVYWYQQSLDQGLQFLIQYYNGEERAKGNILERFSAQQFPDLHSELNLSSLELGDSALYFCASSVGTGTENSPLHFGNGTRLTVT.

The chain employs TRBV4-1 and TRBJ1-5, with D uncertain. Looked up from germline, CDR1 is MGHRA and CDR2 is YSYEKL. Trimming took 1 base from V and 13 from J, leaving 17 bases between them. The CDR3 contains 14 residues. This chain's CDR3 is CASSQASNREVQHF. The CDR3 DNA sequence: TGCGCCAGCAGCCAAGCCTCTAACCGAGAAGTTCAGCATTTT.

The J gene is TRBJ1-6, the V gene TRBV5-1; D remains ambiguous. V lost 4 bases and J 8 bases, leaving 13 bases between the germline ends. Looked up from germline, CDR1 is SGHRS and CDR2 is YFSETQ. CDR3 length: 14 residues. Written as DNA, the CDR3 is TGCGCCAGCAGCCCGACTAGGTGGGATTCACCCCTCCACTTT. Its translation is CASSPTRWDSPLHF. Complete variable domain (other parts from reference TRBV5-1 and TRBJ1-6): KAGVTQTPRYLIKTRGQQVTLSCSPISGHRSVSWYQQTPGQGLQFLFEYFSETQRNKGNFPGRFSGRQFSNSRSEMNVSTLELGDSALYLCASSPTRWDSPLHFGNGTRLTVT.

This chain uses TRBV7-9 with TRBJ2-2, with TRBD1 identical over 9 bases. The V segment lost 1 base and the J segment 4 bases; nucleotides outside the gene matches: 4. CDR1 and CDR2 (germline): SEHNR, FQNEAQ (reference sequence). The CDR3 runs 16 residues. The chain's CDR3 is CASSLGPGQGTGELFF. For the CDR3, the DNA is TGTGCCAGCAGCTTAGGCCCGGGACAGGGCACCGGGGAGCTGTTTTTT.

The rearrangement links TRBV2 to TRBJ2-1, with no clear D. Looked up from germline, CDR1 is SNHLY and CDR2 is FYNNEI. The CDR3 totals 11 residues. Between the trimmed V and J ends, which lost 7 bases and 6 bases, there was a span of 7 bases. Here the CDR3 DNA reads TGTGCCAGCACAGAATTCAATGAGCAGTTCTTC. Protein product: CASTEFNEQFF.

The chain has TRBV4-1 and TRBJ2-2, with 12 bases aligning to TRBD2. CDR3 length equals 15 residues. The germline CDR1 and CDR2 sequences are MGHRA and YSYEKL. The V and J ends lost 3 bases and 4 bases, in that order; junction bases with no gene match: 0. The CDR3 is CASSQTSGGTGELFF. The CDR3 coding sequence is TGCGCCAGCAGCCAGACTAGCGGGGGCACCGGGGAGCTGTTTTTT.

The chain is built from TRBV4-2 and TRBJ2-6, with 10 positions matching TRBD1. CDR1 and CDR2 from the germline V gene are LGHNA and YNFKEQ. Unmatched junction bases numbered 4, after V lost 4 bases and J lost 4 bases. There are 16 residues in the CDR3. CDR3 sequence (DNA): TGTGCCAGCAGCCGACAGGGGGCGCAGGGGGCCAACGTCCTGACTTTC. Translating it yields CASSRQGAQGANVLTF.

This chain uses TRBV4-2 with TRBJ1-4; TRBD1 is a possible D gene (5 bases). Germline V gene sequence: CDR1 LGHNA, CDR2 YNFKEQ. Trimming took 4 bases from V and 4 from J, leaving 13 bases between them. The CDR3 runs to 15 residues. The CDR3 region is CASSLTGSINEKLFF. The CDR3 nucleotides read TGTGCCAGCAGCCTCACAGGCTCAATTAATGAAAAACTGTTTTTT.

The chain recombines TRBV5-1 with TRBJ2-3, with 8 positions matching TRBD2. The CDR3 sequence is 15 residues long. V was clipped by 6 bases and J by 0 bases; unmatched bases: 6. CDR1 is SGHRS and CDR2 is YFSETQ in the germline V gene. The CDR3 sequence is CASTAGGPSTDTQYF. CDR3 bases: TGCGCCAGCACCGCGGGGGGTCCTAGCACAGATACGCAGTATTTT.

This rearrangement joins TRBV7-2 to TRBJ1-4; 9 bases fit TRBD1. Per germline, CDR1 SGHTA and CDR2 FQGNSA. CDR3 length: 15 residues. V was clipped by 1 base and J by 10 bases; unmatched bases: 7. As DNA, the CDR3 is TGTGCCAGCAGCTTAGGGGACAGGGAGTTCGGAAAACTGTTTTTT. It specifies CASSLGDREFGKLFF. Based on the CDR3 plus reference TRBV7-2 and TRBJ1-4, the full variable domain is GAGVSQSPSNKVTEKGKDVELRCDPISGHTALYWYRQSLGQGLEFLIYFQGNSAPDKSGLPSDRFSAERTGGSVSTLTIQRTQQEDSAVYLCASSLGDREFGKLFFGSGTQLSVL.

The chain couples TRBV19 to TRBJ2-1; 8 bases line up with TRBD2. CDR3 length equals 14 residues. V gave up 5 bases and J gave up 13 bases; unmatched junction bases: 13. Germline values: CDR1 LNHDA, CDR2 SQIVND (reference sequence). CDR3 sequence reads: CASSPRGGGPDQFF. CDR3 bases: TGTGCCAGTAGTCCCCGCGGCGGGGGGCCCGATCAGTTCTTC. The full variable domain, completed using reference TRBV19 and TRBJ2-1, is DGGITQSPKYLFRKEGQNVTLSCEQNLNHDAMYWYRQDPGQGLRLIYYSQIVNDFQKGDIAEGYSVSREKKESFPLTVTSAQKNPTAFYLCASSPRGGGPDQFFGPGTRLTVL.

The rearrangement joins TRBV28 to TRBJ2-5; 9 nucleotides match TRBD2. After removal of 8 bases from V and 2 bases from J, the junction contained 9 bases not matched to a gene. The CDR3 covers 15 residues. Germline V CDR1 and CDR2: MDHEN, SYDVKM. DNA for the CDR3: TGTGCCAGCCGAGAGAGCGGGGGGCCTCAAGAGACCCAGTACTTC. Residues: CASRESGGPQETQYF.

V gene TRBV2 combines with J gene TRBJ2-3; TRBD1 matches at 12 bases. Germline V gene data show CDR1 as SNHLY and CDR2 as FYNNEI. CDR3 size: 17 residues. V trimming: 8 bases; J trimming: 5 bases; junction bases outside the gene matches: 14. The CDR3 DNA is TGTGCCAGCTTGGATTACTCCGGGACAGGGGGCGAAGATACGCAGTATTTT. It codes for CASLDYSGTGGEDTQYF.

The chain carries TRBV2 and TRBJ2-5; TRBD2 matches 9 bases. In germline, CDR1 is SNHLY, CDR2 FYNNEI. This CDR3 has 15 amino acids. Trimming took 4 bases from V and 2 from J; bases not matched to a gene: 5. In nucleotides, the CDR3 is TGTGCCAGCAGTGCGTTAGCGGGGGTTCAAGAGACCCAGTACTTC. Its translation: CASSALAGVQETQYF. The full variable domain, in which reference TRBV2 and TRBJ2-5 provide the parts outside the CDR3, is EPEVTQTPSHQVTQMGQEVILRCVPISNHLYFYWYRQILGQKVEFLVSFYNNEISEKSEIFDDQFSVERPDGSNFTLKIRSTKLEDSAMYFCASSALAGVQETQYFGPGTRLLVL.

The rearrangement links TRBV30 to TRBJ2-7; D might be TRBD2 (6 bases). Between the trimmed V and J ends, which lost 0 bases and 1 base, there was a span of 10 bases. Germline CDR1 and CDR2: GTSNPN and SVGIG (reference sequence). The CDR3 consists of 14 residues. The CDR3 loop reads CAWSVRDWSYEQYF. Written as DNA, the CDR3 is TGTGCCTGGAGTGTTCGGGACTGGTCCTACGAGCAGTACTTC.

The V and J genes are TRBV7-6 and TRBJ2-7, with D perhaps matching TRBD2 (6 bases). V was shortened by 2 bases and J by 2 bases, with 16 bases between the two germline ends. The CDR3 runs to 16 residues. Germline assignment: CDR1 SGHVS and CDR2 FNYEAQ. The CDR3 bases are TGTGCCAGCAGCTTAAAGGGCGGGGCCCCCGCCTACGAGCAGTACTTC. Protein sequence: CASSLKGGAPAYEQYF.

V gene TRBV28 combines with J gene TRBJ1-2; D is unclear. Trimming removed 2 bases at V and 6 bases at J, with 7 bases between. Germline CDR1 and CDR2: MDHEN and SYDVKM. This CDR3 region has 12 residues. The CDR3 DNA follows: TGTGCCAGCAGTTTAACATTTGATGGCTACACCTTC. Residues: CASSLTFDGYTF.

J is TRBJ2-2 and V is TRBV2; D is unclear. Germline V lookup: CDR1 SNHLY, CDR2 FYNNEI. V dropped 4 bases and J dropped 2 bases, with 11 bases sitting between them. The CDR3 has 15 residues. The CDR3 DNA follows: TGTGCCAGCAGTGTTGAGCAACTAAACACCGGGGAGCTGTTTTTT. This encodes CASSVEQLNTGELFF.

The chain combines TRBV25-1 with TRBJ2-3, with 8 bases aligning to TRBD1. The junction had 6 bases not matched to a gene; V was cut back by 3 bases and J by 1 base. The CDR3 consists of 16 residues. Germline lookup yields CDR1 MGHDK and CDR2 SYGVNS. The CDR3 DNA sequence: TGTGCCAGCAGTGAGAAGGGCAGGGGGCGCACAGATACGCAGTATTTT. It is translated as CASSEKGRGRTDTQYF.

The rearrangement uses TRBV28 and TRBJ1-2, with 7 bases fitting TRBD1. The CDR3 is 14 amino acids. CDR1 is MDHEN, CDR2 SYDVKM, per germline. Trimming cost V 0 bases and J 3 bases; bases outside gene matches: 1. The CDR3 reads CASSLWTGHYGYTF. The CDR3 DNA reads as TGTGCCAGCAGTTTATGGACAGGGCACTATGGCTACACCTTC.

The rearrangement joins TRBV27 to TRBJ2-1; the D gene is possibly TRBD2 (7 bases). Trimming stripped 5 bases from V and 9 bases from J, with 20 bases between. This CDR3 comprises 15 residues. The V gene's germline CDR1 is MNHEY and CDR2 SMNVEV (reference sequence). CDR3 coding DNA: TGTGCCAGCAGTCCGTGGTCGGGGGGCAAGGGTGAGCAGTTCTTC. Encoded protein: CASSPWSGGKGEQFF.

The V call is TRBV11-2, the J call TRBJ1-1, with D maybe TRBD1 (6 bases). Trimming left V 5 bases short and J 5 bases short, with 21 bases between. This CDR3 region has 16 residues. CDR1 and CDR2 from the germline V gene are SGHAT and FQNNGV. For the CDR3, the DNA is TGTGCCAGCAGCGGATCACACAGGGTTAGGGGGACTGAAGCTTTCTTT. Translating it yields CASSGSHRVRGTEAFF.

The rearrangement uses TRBV19 and TRBJ1-2; 7 nucleotides line up with TRBD1. The CDR3 covers 16 residues. The junction had 10 bases not matched to a gene; V was cut back by 2 bases and J by 4 bases. Germline V gene lookup returns CDR1 LNHDA and CDR2 SQIVND (reference sequence). CDR3: CASSIILGQVGYGYTF. CDR3 nucleotide sequence: TGTGCCAGTAGTATAATCCTTGGACAGGTCGGCTATGGCTACACCTTC.